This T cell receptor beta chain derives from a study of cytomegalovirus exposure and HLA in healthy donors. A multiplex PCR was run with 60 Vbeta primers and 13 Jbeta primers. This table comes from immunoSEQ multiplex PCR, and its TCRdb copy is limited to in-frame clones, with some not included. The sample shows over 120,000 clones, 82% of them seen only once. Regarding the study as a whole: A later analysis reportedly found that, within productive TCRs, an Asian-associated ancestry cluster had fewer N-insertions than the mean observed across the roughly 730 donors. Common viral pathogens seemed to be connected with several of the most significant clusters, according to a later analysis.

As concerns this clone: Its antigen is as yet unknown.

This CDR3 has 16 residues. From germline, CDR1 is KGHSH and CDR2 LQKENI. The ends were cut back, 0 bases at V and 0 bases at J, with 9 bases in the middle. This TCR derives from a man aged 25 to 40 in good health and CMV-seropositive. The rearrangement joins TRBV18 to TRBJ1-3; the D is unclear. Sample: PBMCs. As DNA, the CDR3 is TGTGCCAGCTCACCACCCACGGAGCTCTCTGGAAACACCATATATTTT. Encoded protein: CASSPPTELSGNTIYF. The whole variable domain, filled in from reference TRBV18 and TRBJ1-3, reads NAGVMQNPRHLVRRRGQEARLRCSPMKGHSHVYWYRQLPEEGLKFMVYLQKENIIDESGMPKERFSAEFPKEGPSILRIQQVVRGDSAAYFCASSPPTELSGNTIYFGEGSWLTVV.